The 32 T cell receptor beta chains below all came from one sample that was sequenced in a study of siplizumab effects on memory and regulatory T cells. Sequencing used immunoSEQ multiplex PCR; TCRdb keeps in-frame clones, though not all of them. The sample lists 100,000 or so clones, approximately 90% seen once, with around 0.73% in the top ten. The source material was Tregs sorted from blood. Receptors were obtained from a human donor in good health.

The chain is built from TRBV18 and TRBJ2-3; D uncertain. The CDR3 is 15 residues long. The ends were cut back, 2 bases at V and 2 bases at J, with 11 bases in the middle. Germline V lookup: CDR1 KGHSH, CDR2 LQKENI. CDR3 in amino acids: CASSPGHLPTDTQYF. The CDR3 region has the DNA TGTGCCAGCTCACCAGGCCACTTACCCACAGATACGCAGTATTTT.

The CDR3 region is CASSLGQGALYEQYF. The CDR3 DNA is TGTGCCAGCAGCTTGGGTCAGGGGGCGCTTTACGAGCAGTACTTC. This chain links TRBV5-4 with TRBJ2-7; TRBD1 matches at 8 bases. The germline V gene encodes CDR1 SGHNT and CDR2 YYREEE (reference sequence). The CDR3 length is 15 residues. V shed 0 bases and J 4 bases; nucleotides not matched to a gene: 6.

V usage is TRBV5-1 and J usage is TRBJ1-2; D perhaps matches TRBD1 (5 bases). The CDR3 is 13 residues long. Germline values: CDR1 SGHRS, CDR2 YFSETQ. With 5 bases removed from V and 8 bases from J, the gap between germline ends came to 16 bases. CDR3 coding DNA: TGCGCCAGCAGAATTGACAGCTTCATGGGCTACACCTTC. Its protein is CASRIDSFMGYTF. The whole variable domain, filled in from reference TRBV5-1 and TRBJ1-2, reads KAGVTQTPRYLIKTRGQQVTLSCSPISGHRSVSWYQQTPGQGLQFLFEYFSETQRNKGNFPGRFSGRQFSNSRSEMNVSTLELGDSALYLCASRIDSFMGYTFGSGTRLTVV.

Details on this clone: A read error may produce the germline difference seen at one junction end. The chain carries TRBV7-7 and TRBJ2-3; 12 bases are a match to TRBD2. Germline CDR1 and CDR2: SSHAT and FNYEAQ (reference sequence). The CDR3 is made up of 14 amino acids. CDR3 nucleotide sequence: TGTGCTAGCAGCTCGACTAGCGGGAGCCGACCGCAGTATTTT. It codes for CASSSTSGSRPQYF.

The chain recombines TRBV7-9 with TRBJ1-1; no definite D call. Trimming took off 5 bases at V and 0 bases at J, with 13 bases between the two ends. CDR3 size: 15 residues. CDR1 and CDR2 (germline): SEHNR, FQNEAQ (reference sequence). CDR3 residues: CASSERAGMNTEAFF. The CDR3 bases are TGTGCCAGCAGCGAAAGGGCAGGCATGAACACTGAAGCTTTCTTT.

This chain connects TRBV5-1 to TRBJ2-7; tentative D call: TRBD2 (5 bases). Germline CDR1 reads SGHRS; CDR2 reads YFSETQ. Trimming took 5 bases from V and 0 from J, leaving 9 bases between them. The CDR3 covers 13 residues. CDR3 protein: CASRGGYSYEQYF. The CDR3 DNA is TGCGCCAGCAGAGGCGGGTACTCCTACGAGCAGTACTTC.

This sequence joins TRBV28 and TRBJ1-4, with D unclear. Germline V gene sequence: CDR1 MDHEN, CDR2 SYDVKM. Between the trimmed V and J ends, which lost 5 bases and 4 bases, there was a span of 8 bases. CDR3 size: 13 residues. Here the CDR3 reads CASSIRVNEKLFF. CDR3 bases: TGTGCCAGCAGTATACGGGTTAATGAAAAACTGTTTTTT.

V gene TRBV2 combines with J gene TRBJ1-1, with TRBD1 identical over 8 bases. CDR3 length equals 14 residues. J was trimmed by 5 bases and V by 7 bases; bases with no gene match: 9. Germline V gene sequence: CDR1 SNHLY, CDR2 FYNNEI. The CDR3 sequence is CASKAQGARTEAFF. The CDR3 nucleotides read TGTGCCAGCAAGGCCCAGGGGGCGAGGACTGAAGCTTTCTTT. Combining the CDR3 with reference TRBV2 and TRBJ1-1 gives the whole variable domain EPEVTQTPSHQVTQMGQEVILRCVPISNHLYFYWYRQILGQKVEFLVSFYNNEISEKSEIFDDQFSVERPDGSNFTLKIRSTKLEDSAMYFCASKAQGARTEAFFGQGTRLTVV.

The gene calls are TRBV6-6 and TRBJ2-7; D is ambiguous. CDR3 size: 13 residues. V shed 4 bases and J shed 2 bases, with 9 bases lying between them. CDR1 is MNHNY, CDR2 SVGAGI, per germline (reference sequence). CDR3: CASSWAGTYEQYF. CDR3 nucleotides: TGTGCCAGCAGTTGGGCAGGTACCTACGAGCAGTACTTC.

Concerning this clone: Other nucleotide sequences from this sample produce the same CDR3. The J gene is TRBJ2-5, the V gene TRBV9; no clear D gene. Trimming removed 0 bases from V and 1 base from J, with 7 bases in between. CDR1 SGDLS and CDR2 YYNGEE come from the germline V gene. There are 14 residues in the CDR3. The CDR3, as DNA: TGTGCCAGCAGCGTAGGTGGCAGCCAAGAGACCCAGTACTTC. Translation gives CASSVGGSQETQYF.

The chain is built from TRBV5-1 and TRBJ1-1; perhaps TRBD1 as D (5 bases). Germline V gene sequence: CDR1 SGHRS, CDR2 YFSETQ. This CDR3 has 12 residues. Trimming cost V 4 bases and J 5 bases, with 9 bases left between them. The CDR3 loop reads CASSAQGTEAFF. As DNA, the CDR3 is TGCGCCAGCAGCGCCCAGGGAACTGAAGCTTTCTTT.

V usage is TRBV9 and J usage is TRBJ2-3; 8 bases agree with TRBD2. The CDR3 runs to 16 residues. CDR1 is SGDLS and CDR2 is YYNGEE in the germline V gene. The ends lost 0 bases at V and 0 bases at J; junction bases unmatched: 3. The CDR3 spells CASSVELAVSTDTQYF. The CDR3 bases are TGTGCCAGCAGCGTAGAACTAGCGGTTAGCACAGATACGCAGTATTTT.

This sequence joins TRBV6-5 and TRBJ2-7; D remains unclear. The V gene lost 2 bases and the J gene lost 4 bases, with 15 bases spanning the gap. From germline, CDR1 is MNHEY and CDR2 SVGAGI. The CDR3 loop spans 15 amino acids. CDR3 in amino acids: CASSYRLGPPYEQYF. The CDR3, as DNA: TGTGCCAGCAGTTACCGACTTGGGCCCCCATACGAGCAGTACTTC.

This clone has only a few counts. This chain links TRBV6-6 with TRBJ1-1, with D unclear. CDR3 length: 13 amino acids. The V end was cut by 0 bases, the J end by 0 bases, with 2 bases between. CDR1 and CDR2 (germline): MNHNY, SVGAGI (reference sequence). CDR3 sequence (DNA): TGTGCCAGCAGTTACTCAATGAACACTGAAGCTTTCTTT. This sequence encodes CASSYSMNTEAFF.

The CDR3 region is CASSFQGTGVTEAFF. The CDR3 DNA reads TGTGCCAGCAGTTTCCAGGGGACAGGGGTCACTGAAGCTTTCTTT. This chain uses TRBV28 with TRBJ1-1; 10 bases are a match to TRBD1. Looked up from germline, CDR1 is MDHEN and CDR2 is SYDVKM. The CDR3 extends over 15 amino acids. V trimming: 3 bases; J trimming: 4 bases; junction bases outside the gene matches: 5.

The rearrangement links TRBV6-6 to TRBJ2-7; a weak D match, TRBD2 (5 bases). The germline V and J ends were trimmed by 4 bases and 4 bases, with 11 bases remaining between them. The CDR3 runs to 13 residues. Germline assignment: CDR1 MNHNY and CDR2 SVGAGI (reference sequence). DNA of the CDR3: TGTGCCAGCAGTTTCGGGGTACAATACGAGCAGTACTTC. Encoded protein: CASSFGVQYEQYF.

This clone occurred once. The J gene is TRBJ1-1, the V gene TRBV5-4, with D maybe TRBD1 (5 bases). Trimming took 1 base from V and 2 from J, leaving 9 bases between them. Germline CDR1 SGHNT, CDR2 YYREEE (reference sequence). The CDR3 extends over 14 amino acids. CDR3 sequence: CASSLWGLNTEAFF. In nucleotides, the CDR3 is TGTGCCAGCAGCTTGTGGGGCCTAAACACTGAAGCTTTCTTT.

CDR3 protein: CASTTRGYNEQFF. The CDR3 nucleotides are TGTGCCAGCACCACAAGAGGGTACAATGAGCAGTTCTTC. The genes are TRBV6-1 and TRBJ2-1; maybe TRBD2 (5 bases). Looked up from germline, CDR1 is MNHNS and CDR2 is SASEGT. Trimming took off 7 bases at V and 4 bases at J, with 11 bases between the two ends. The CDR3 runs to 13 residues.

The V gene is TRBV5-8, the J gene TRBJ2-1; 7 nucleotides line up with TRBD2. The CDR3 loop spans 15 amino acids. The V gene end was trimmed by 4 bases and the J gene end by 3 bases; junction bases not matched to a gene: 7. Germline loops: CDR1 SGHTS, CDR2 YDEGEE. The CDR3 DNA sequence: TGTGCCAGCAGCCGCGGGAGTGCCGGCTACAATGAGCAGTTCTTC. This encodes CASSRGSAGYNEQFF.

The genes are TRBV7-8 and TRBJ1-5; D is ambiguous. The germline CDR1 and CDR2 sequences are SGHVS and FQNEAQ. Trimming took off 4 bases at V and 4 bases at J, with 11 bases between the two ends. The CDR3 runs to 14 residues. The CDR3 spells CASSSSITNQPQHF. The CDR3 DNA sequence: TGTGCCAGCAGCTCGTCCATCACTAATCAGCCCCAGCATTTT.

The genes are TRBV10-3 and TRBJ2-7, with TRBD1 identical over 9 bases. Germline assignment: CDR1 ENHRY and CDR2 SYGVKD. This CDR3 has 17 residues. Losses at the gene ends were 0 bases for V and 3 bases for J; bases not matched to a gene: 9. The CDR3 sequence: CAISESGGGQGFYEQYF. CDR3 in DNA: TGTGCCATCAGTGAGTCGGGAGGAGGACAGGGGTTCTACGAGCAGTACTTC.

The CDR3 DNA follows: TGCGCCAGCCGAATGTCTGGGACAGGGGTCTACGAGCAGTACTTC. This gives the protein CASRMSGTGVYEQYF. The chain carries TRBV5-1 and TRBJ2-7; 10 bases match TRBD1. The CDR3 contains 15 residues. The germline V gene encodes CDR1 SGHRS and CDR2 YFSETQ. The V gene end was trimmed by 7 bases and the J gene end by 3 bases; junction bases not matched to a gene: 10.

This clone was recorded a few times. CDR3 sequence (DNA): TGTGCCAGCAGTTACCCTGATACGCGGGAGCAGTACTTC. Protein: CASSYPDTREQYF. The chain couples TRBV6-5 to TRBJ2-7, with unresolved D. The CDR3 has 13 amino acids. From germline, CDR1 is MNHEY and CDR2 SVGAGI. V lost 2 bases and J lost 7, with 12 bases in between.

CDR3 nucleotides: TGTGCCAGCAGCGTAGGAGCCACTAGCGGGAGCTACTACGAGCAGTACTTC. Protein product: CASSVGATSGSYYEQYF. This chain uses TRBV9 with TRBJ2-7; 11 bases are a match to TRBD2. The germline V gene has CDR1 SGDLS and CDR2 YYNGEE. This CDR3 region has 17 residues. Trimming at V came to 0 bases and at J to 3 bases, leaving 8 bases not matched to a gene. The full variable domain, in which reference TRBV9 and TRBJ2-7 provide the parts outside the CDR3, is DSGVTQTPKHLITATGQRVTLRCSPRSGDLSVYWYQQSLDQGLQFLIQYYNGEERAKGNILERFSAQQFPDLHSELNLSSLELGDSALYFCASSVGATSGSYYEQYFGPGTRLTVT.

This clone was detected only a few times. This chain joins TRBV11-2 and TRBJ2-3; the match to TRBD2 covers 13 bases. Trimming took 5 bases from V and 5 from J; bases not matched to a gene: 7. The CDR3 consists of 16 residues. Germline V gene data show CDR1 as SGHAT and CDR2 as FQNNGV. The CDR3 is CASSTGLAGAGDTQYF. The CDR3 nucleotides read TGTGCCAGCAGCACCGGACTAGCGGGAGCCGGAGATACGCAGTATTTT.

The V gene is TRBV11-2, the J gene TRBJ2-7; D remains unclear. Germline lookup yields CDR1 SGHAT and CDR2 FQNNGV. CDR3 length equals 16 residues. With 0 bases removed from V and 2 bases from J, the gap between germline ends came to 14 bases. This chain's CDR3 is CASSLDISGVPYEQYF. CDR3 DNA: TGTGCCAGCAGCTTAGACATCTCTGGGGTCCCCTACGAGCAGTACTTC.

The V and J genes are TRBV9 and TRBJ2-3; 14 nucleotides align to TRBD2. Per the germline V gene, CDR1 is SGDLS and CDR2 is YYNGEE. After removal of 3 bases from V and 5 bases from J, the junction contained 8 bases not matched to a gene. The length of the CDR3 is 17 residues. The CDR3: CASSAPSGLAGGDTQYF. CDR3 sequence (DNA): TGTGCCAGCAGCGCACCCTCCGGACTAGCGGGAGGAGATACGCAGTATTTT.

V usage is TRBV18 and J usage is TRBJ2-3; TRBD2 matches at 7 bases. Germline lookup yields CDR1 KGHSH and CDR2 LQKENI. The CDR3 runs 18 residues. The junction had 10 bases not matched to a gene; V was cut back by 0 bases and J by 1 base. In DNA, the CDR3 is TGTGCCAGCTCACCACCAGTAGCGGGCGATTTGGGCACAGATACGCAGTATTTT. Translated, it gives CASSPPVAGDLGTDTQYF.

V is TRBV9 and J is TRBJ2-1; 9 bases fit TRBD2. This CDR3 contains 20 residues. V gave up 4 bases and J gave up 7 bases; unmatched junction bases: 24. The V gene's germline CDR1 is SGDLS and CDR2 YYNGEE. The CDR3 DNA sequence: TGTGCCAGCAGCCCCCCGGGCGCGGGAAGAGTAGCGGGAGTAGGGAATGAGCAGTTCTTC. It yields the protein CASSPPGAGRVAGVGNEQFF.

Only one count was recorded for this clone. The rearrangement uses TRBV10-3 and TRBJ2-2; 7 nucleotides line up with TRBD2. With V trimmed by 7 bases and J by 3 bases, 11 bases remained unmatched. Germline lookup yields CDR1 ENHRY and CDR2 SYGVKD. This CDR3 is 16 amino acids long. The CDR3 DNA reads as TGTGCCATCATGCGGGCTAGCGGAGCCTACACCGGGGAGCTGTTTTTT. Translating gives CAIMRASGAYTGELFF.

The rearrangement uses TRBV19 and TRBJ1-1, with TRBD1 matching over 7 bases. The CDR3 loop spans 15 amino acids. The J segment lost 0 bases and the V segment lost 4 bases, leaving 5 bases of the junction unmatched. Germline V gene data show CDR1 as LNHDA and CDR2 as SQIVND (reference sequence). CDR3 residues: CASSRGDRMNTEAFF. The CDR3, as DNA: TGTGCCAGTAGTAGGGGGGACAGAATGAACACTGAAGCTTTCTTT.

V gene TRBV2 combines with J gene TRBJ1-3, with TRBD1 matching over 7 bases. V was pared by 6 bases and J by 4 bases, with 0 bases of the junction left unmatched. The CDR3 is 12 amino acids. Looked up from germline, CDR1 is SNHLY and CDR2 is FYNNEI. The CDR3 spells CASRGQGNTIYF. The CDR3 DNA reads TGTGCCAGCAGGGGACAGGGAAACACCATATATTTT.